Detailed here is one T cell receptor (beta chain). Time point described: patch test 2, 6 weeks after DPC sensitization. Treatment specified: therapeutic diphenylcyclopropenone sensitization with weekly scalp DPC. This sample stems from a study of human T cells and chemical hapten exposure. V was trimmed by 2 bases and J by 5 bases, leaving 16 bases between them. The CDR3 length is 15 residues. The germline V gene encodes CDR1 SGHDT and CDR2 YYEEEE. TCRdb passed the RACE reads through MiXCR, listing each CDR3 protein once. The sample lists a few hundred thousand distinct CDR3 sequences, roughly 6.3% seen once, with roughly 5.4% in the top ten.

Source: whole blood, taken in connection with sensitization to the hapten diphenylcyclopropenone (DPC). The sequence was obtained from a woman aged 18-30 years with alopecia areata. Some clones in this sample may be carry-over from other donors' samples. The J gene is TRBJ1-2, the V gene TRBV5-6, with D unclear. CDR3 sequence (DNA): TGTGCCAGCAGCTTAGTTGGGCCCACCAAATATGGCTACACCTTC. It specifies CASSLVGPTKYGYTF.